The entry below describes one T cell receptor beta chain. Its antigen is currently unknown. This sample was included in a study of T cell responses to AZD1222 COVID-19 vaccine. Study findings and constraints: Donors were largely white British and mainly female; clonal diversity was possibly underestimated. Repertoires were sampled only after the peak T cell response.

Libraries were prepared by immunoSEQ multiplex PCR; TCRdb keeps only in-frame clonotypes and omits some of them. The sample shows about 270,000 clones, 90% to 95% of them seen only once. V lost 1 base, J lost 10 bases, and 20 bases lay in between. The CDR3 contains 16 residues. Germline lookup yields CDR1 LGHNA and CDR2 YNFKEQ. The receptor comes from an adult who received the AZD1222 COVID-19 vaccine. The chain combines TRBV4-2 with TRBJ2-1, with D tentatively TRBD1 (6 bases). Material: peripheral blood, obtained 28 days after the second AZD1222 dose. CDR3 nucleotide sequence: TGTGCCAGCAGCCAAGTAGGGCAGGGGCGCCGAATGGAGCAGTTCTTC. Its protein is CASSQVGQGRRMEQFF.